This TCR beta chain was obtained from a study of response to subunit inactivated influenza vaccine. TCRdb re-derived calls from the RT-PCR reads in MiXCR, one entry per CDR3 protein. The sample records 150,000 to 200,000 distinct CDR3 sequences, around 9% being singletons. Many counts were recorded for this clonotype. Its target is not known. Findings and limits, study-wide: It was the authors' suggestion that each seasonal influenza vaccination recruits few new T cells.

Germline CDR1 SGHRS, CDR2 YFSETQ. CDR3 length equals 13 residues. Trimming left V 0 bases short and J 4 bases short, with 8 bases between. The rearrangement links TRBV5-1 to TRBJ2-7, with D unclear. This receptor was taken from a man in his fifties who received an inactivated influenza vaccine. Sequenced here: non-naive T cells sorted from PBMCs, sampled on the day of vaccination. The CDR3 DNA reads as TGCGCCAGCAGCTTGGTACTGGGATACGAGCAGTACTTC. Translated, it gives CASSLVLGYEQYF.